The next 18 T cell receptor beta chains were all read from a single sample in a study of shared clonotypes between healthy human individuals. CD45RO-negative, CCR7-selected cells formed the naive CD8 fraction, which excluded terminally differentiated effector memory CD45RA+ cells. The repertoire was sequenced with immunoSEQ multiplex PCR; TCRdb's copy has only in-frame clones and lacks some. The table shows millions of clones, with about 95% occurring only once. The sample taken for sequencing was naive CD8+ T cells sorted from blood. The receptors derive from a man between 18 and 29 years old in good health.

The rearrangement links TRBV4-1 to TRBJ2-1, with TRBD2 matching 13 bases. Germline V gives CDR1 MGHRA, CDR2 YSYEKL. CDR3 length: 18 residues. Trimming cost V 4 bases and J 1 base; bases outside gene matches: 7. As DNA, the CDR3 is TGCGCCAGCAGCCTCCGACTAGCGGGAGGCTCATCCTACAATGAGCAGTTCTTC. Protein sequence: CASSLRLAGGSSYNEQFF.

This chain joins TRBV6-1 and TRBJ1-1; D remains unclear. The CDR3 contains 16 residues. Trimming took off 3 bases at V and 1 base at J, with 15 bases between the two ends. CDR1 and CDR2 (germline): MNHNS, SASEGT. The CDR3 is CASSDRVVSSNTEAFF. CDR3 nucleotides: TGTGCCAGCAGTGATAGGGTAGTCAGCTCGAACACTGAAGCTTTCTTT.

The rearrangement joins TRBV2 to TRBJ2-2, with D perhaps TRBD2 (6 bases). Germline V gene data show CDR1 as SNHLY and CDR2 as FYNNEI. CDR3 length equals 12 residues. Trimming removed 10 bases from V and 6 bases from J, with 12 bases in between. Here the CDR3 reads CAKLGEAGELFF. The CDR3 bases are TGTGCCAAACTTGGGGAGGCCGGGGAGCTGTTTTTT.

The V gene is TRBV11-2, the J gene TRBJ2-1; TRBD2 matches 15 bases. The V gene's germline CDR1 is SGHAT and CDR2 FQNNGV. The CDR3 spans 17 residues. V shed 5 bases and J 4 bases; nucleotides not matched to a gene: 6. CDR3 sequence: CASSRTSGGARYNEQFF. The CDR3 nucleotides read TGTGCCAGCAGCCGGACTAGCGGGGGGGCCAGGTACAATGAGCAGTTCTTC. Using reference TRBV11-2 and TRBJ2-1 for the parts outside the CDR3, the full variable domain is EAGVAQSPRYKIIEKRQSVAFWCNPISGHATLYWYQQILGQGPKLLIQFQNNGVVDDSQLPKDRFSAERLKGVDSTLKIQPAKLEDSAVYLCASSRTSGGARYNEQFFGPGTRLTVL.

The chain couples TRBV19 to TRBJ2-1, with TRBD2 matching 7 bases. The CDR3 covers 14 residues. CDR1 is LNHDA, CDR2 SQIVND, per germline (reference sequence). Trimming at V came to 7 bases and at J to 6 bases, leaving 9 bases not matched to a gene. CDR3 nucleotides: TGTGCCAGTACCTGGGCGGGAGCGGTCAATGAGCAGTTCTTC. Its protein is CASTWAGAVNEQFF. Full variable domain (missing parts from reference TRBV19 and TRBJ2-1): DGGITQSPKYLFRKEGQNVTLSCEQNLNHDAMYWYRQDPGQGLRLIYYSQIVNDFQKGDIAEGYSVSREKKESFPLTVTSAQKNPTAFYLCASTWAGAVNEQFFGPGTRLTVL.

V gene TRBV5-1 combines with J gene TRBJ2-7; 8 bases are shared with TRBD1. The V and J ends lost 1 base and 1 base, in that order; junction bases with no gene match: 13. The CDR3 has 18 amino acids. CDR1 and CDR2 (germline): SGHRS, YFSETQ. In DNA, the CDR3 is TGCGCCAGCAGCTTGACGAACCTAGGGACAGGCCCTTCCTACGAGCAGTACTTC. Amino acid sequence: CASSLTNLGTGPSYEQYF.

The chain is built from TRBV5-1 and TRBJ2-1; 12 bases fit TRBD2. This CDR3 comprises 16 residues. Germline loops: CDR1 SGHRS, CDR2 YFSETQ. J was trimmed by 8 bases and V by 4 bases; bases with no gene match: 10. CDR3 loop: CASSPAPLAGGHEQFF. The CDR3 coding sequence is TGCGCCAGCAGCCCGGCCCCCCTAGCGGGGGGGCATGAGCAGTTCTTC.

The chain recombines TRBV28 with TRBJ2-6; maybe TRBD2 (5 bases). Per the germline V gene, CDR1 is MDHEN and CDR2 is SYDVKM. Between the trimmed V and J ends, which lost 8 bases and 6 bases, there was a span of 11 bases. This CDR3 has 13 residues. The CDR3 spells CASGLAPANVLTF. CDR3 in DNA: TGTGCCAGCGGACTGGCTCCGGCCAACGTCCTGACTTTC. The full variable domain, completed using reference TRBV28 and TRBJ2-6, is DVKVTQSSRYLVKRTGEKVFLECVQDMDHENMFWYRQDPGLGLRLIYFSYDVKMKEKGDIPEGYSVSREKKERFSLILESASTNQTSMYLCASGLAPANVLTFGAGSRLTVL.

V and J are TRBV4-1 and TRBJ1-1; 8 bases fit TRBD1. The trim removed 2 bases at V and 5 bases at J, leaving 10 bases unmatched. Germline V lookup: CDR1 MGHRA, CDR2 YSYEKL. The CDR3 spans 16 residues. CDR3 DNA sequence: TGCGCCAGCAGCCAACCTTTCAGGGGGCGGGAGACTGAAGCTTTCTTT. Protein sequence: CASSQPFRGRETEAFF.

The genes are TRBV25-1 and TRBJ1-6, with D hard to call. Germline-derived CDR1 and CDR2 are MGHDK and SYGVNS. This CDR3 spans 12 amino acids. Between the trimmed V and J ends, which lost 3 bases and 10 bases, there was a span of 7 bases. CDR3 amino acids: CASSDPGSPLHF. CDR3 nucleotide sequence: TGTGCCAGCAGTGACCCCGGATCACCCCTCCACTTT.

The chain combines TRBV9 with TRBJ2-7; D is uncertain. The V end was cut by 0 bases, the J end by 5 bases, with 9 bases between. The germline CDR1 and CDR2 sequences are SGDLS and YYNGEE. The CDR3 runs to 13 residues. This CDR3 reads CASSVVGFDEQYF. CDR3 coding DNA: TGTGCCAGCAGCGTAGTCGGTTTCGACGAGCAGTACTTC.

The chain joins TRBV11-3 to TRBJ1-5; weak D call: TRBD1 (5 bases). Trimming shortened V by 2 bases and J by 5 bases, and 13 bases separated the two germline ends. The CDR3 loop spans 15 amino acids. CDR1 and CDR2 from the germline V gene are SGHNT and YENEEA. The CDR3 loop is CASSLTGKDDQPQHF. DNA of the CDR3: TGTGCCAGCAGCTTAACAGGCAAGGACGATCAGCCCCAGCATTTT.

J is TRBJ2-1 and V is TRBV19; tentatively, D is TRBD2 (6 bases). The CDR3 has 14 amino acids. Trimming left V 5 bases short and J 3 bases short, with 11 bases between. Germline assignment: CDR1 LNHDA and CDR2 SQIVND (reference sequence). The CDR3 spells CASSLPGLYNEQFF. Here the CDR3 DNA reads TGTGCCAGTAGTTTGCCGGGACTCTACAATGAGCAGTTCTTC.

The rearrangement joins TRBV7-2 to TRBJ2-7; maybe TRBD2 (6 bases). V lost 4 bases to trimming and J lost 7 bases, with 17 bases between them. Germline CDR1 SGHTA, CDR2 FQGNSA. The CDR3 is made up of 14 amino acids. CDR3 loop: CASSWGDSRVEQYF. CDR3 nucleotides: TGTGCCAGCAGCTGGGGGGACTCGCGTGTAGAGCAGTACTTC.

The chain joins TRBV10-3 to TRBJ2-7; TRBD1 might be the D (6 bases). The germline V gene encodes CDR1 ENHRY and CDR2 SYGVKD. With 0 bases removed from V and 3 bases from J, the gap between germline ends came to 12 bases. The CDR3 contains 15 residues. The CDR3, as DNA: TGTGCCATCAGTGAGTCGGGGCAGGGGATCTACGAGCAGTACTTC. Its protein is CAISESGQGIYEQYF.

The chain couples TRBV5-1 to TRBJ2-3; D may be TRBD2 (5 bases). The CDR3 runs 15 residues. With 3 bases removed from V and 0 bases from J, the gap between germline ends came to 11 bases. The germline gives CDR1 SGHRS, CDR2 YFSETQ. In nucleotides, the CDR3 is TGCGCCAGCAGCTCAGCGGTGACTAGCACAGATACGCAGTATTTT. Translated, it gives CASSSAVTSTDTQYF.

J is TRBJ2-1 and V is TRBV10-3; possibly TRBD2 for D (6 bases). The V end was cut by 4 bases, the J end by 4 bases, with 20 bases between. The germline gives CDR1 ENHRY, CDR2 SYGVKD. The length of the CDR3 is 17 residues. The DNA of the CDR3 is TGTGCCATCAGTGCCCCGGATCCCAGCGGGTCGTACAATGAGCAGTTCTTC. It translates to CAISAPDPSGSYNEQFF.

The chain recombines TRBV9 with TRBJ1-4, with D perhaps matching TRBD1 (5 bases). V lost 4 bases to trimming and J lost 4 bases, with 14 bases between them. CDR3 size: 15 residues. Germline V gene lookup returns CDR1 SGDLS and CDR2 YYNGEE. The CDR3 DNA reads TGTGCCAGCAGCTGGAGGGGCGATAATAATGAAAAACTGTTTTTT. It encodes CASSWRGDNNEKLFF.